Each of the 21 T cell receptor beta chains below was sequenced from the same sample in a study of T cell responses to AZD1222 COVID-19 vaccine (dated by TCRdb to the early 2020s). Interpreted using the paper, the time point label stands for: baseline before first vaccination. The library relied on the immunoSEQ multiplex PCR assay. Entries here come from immuneACCESS through TCRdb and include only in-frame sequences with V and J called. Some clones fail to appear in such tables; in the studies checked, an unresolved V gene covers under half of the shortfall, and the cause of the remainder is unknown. For this sample the table gives about 120,000 clones, of which about 88% were detected only once. The top ten clonotypes cover roughly 9.8% of the sample. This specimen consisted of peripheral blood, obtained on day 0 of AZD1222 vaccination. These receptors were obtained from an adult in good health.

J is TRBJ2-5 and V is TRBV5-1, with D unresolved. Trimming pared 6 bases from V and 4 bases from J, leaving 10 bases between. The CDR3 loop spans 12 amino acids. Germline lookup yields CDR1 SGHRS and CDR2 YFSETQ. The CDR3: CASISPAETQYF. In nucleotides, the CDR3 is TGCGCCAGCATTTCGCCGGCAGAGACCCAGTACTTC.

The chain is built from TRBV6-1 and TRBJ2-2; D unresolved. Germline V gene data show CDR1 as MNHNS and CDR2 as SASEGT. Trimming took 5 bases from V and 4 from J, leaving 11 bases between them. This CDR3 comprises 14 residues. The CDR3 DNA reads TGTGCCAGCAGTACTGGCCAGAGCACCGGGGAGCTGTTTTTT. Its translation: CASSTGQSTGELFF.

The J gene is TRBJ1-5, the V gene TRBV28, with D tentatively TRBD1 (6 bases). This CDR3 comprises 15 residues. Germline V gene sequence: CDR1 MDHEN, CDR2 SYDVKM. The germline V and J ends were trimmed by 7 bases and 7 bases, with 20 bases remaining between them. The CDR3 region has the DNA TGTGCCAGCATTAACGGGGGCCCTACGATACAGCCCCAGCATTTT. Translated, it gives CASINGGPTIQPQHF. The full variable domain, with the rest looked up from reference TRBV28 and TRBJ1-5, is DVKVTQSSRYLVKRTGEKVFLECVQDMDHENMFWYRQDPGLGLRLIYFSYDVKMKEKGDIPEGYSVSREKKERFSLILESASTNQTSMYLCASINGGPTIQPQHFGDGTRLSIL.

The CDR3 region has the DNA TGTGCCAGCAGTGAGCTCGGGTTTAGCAATCAGCCCCAGCATTTT. The encoded protein is CASSELGFSNQPQHF. The chain recombines TRBV2 with TRBJ1-5; D unresolved. V gave up 3 bases and J gave up 0 bases, with 9 bases separating them. The V gene's germline CDR1 is SNHLY and CDR2 FYNNEI. This CDR3 has 15 amino acids.

This chain joins TRBV4-2 and TRBJ2-2, with D hard to call. The germline gives CDR1 LGHNA, CDR2 YNFKEQ. Trimming cost V 2 bases and J 4 bases, with 11 bases left between them. This CDR3 region has 15 residues. Here the CDR3 reads CASSQLERTTGELFF. For the CDR3, the DNA is TGTGCCAGCAGCCAACTGGAAAGGACCACCGGGGAGCTGTTTTTT.

The rearrangement uses TRBV6-5 and TRBJ1-5, with D perhaps matching TRBD1 (5 bases). Germline V gene sequence: CDR1 MNHEY, CDR2 SVGAGI. V gave up 9 bases and J gave up 5 bases, with 14 bases separating them. The CDR3 is 13 residues long. Here the CDR3 reads CASSGTDYQPQHF. In nucleotides, the CDR3 is TGTGCCAGTTCCGGGACGGACTATCAGCCCCAGCATTTT.

The rearrangement uses TRBV6-6 and TRBJ1-6, with 8 bases matching TRBD1. CDR1 and CDR2 (germline): MNHNY, SVGAGI (reference sequence). This CDR3 is built from 14 residues. V lost 5 bases to trimming and J lost 7 bases; unmatched junction nucleotides: 4. CDR3 protein: CASSQQGENSPLHF. As DNA, the CDR3 is TGTGCCAGCAGTCAACAGGGGGAGAATTCACCCCTCCACTTT.

This chain links TRBV19 with TRBJ2-3, with D perhaps TRBD2 (6 bases). V gave up 3 bases and J gave up 0 bases, with 10 bases separating them. Germline V CDR1 and CDR2: LNHDA, SQIVND (reference sequence). The CDR3 length is 15 residues. CDR3 DNA: TGTGCCAGTAGTATGACACGGGGGAGCACAGATACGCAGTATTTT. Translated: CASSMTRGSTDTQYF.

This chain links TRBV6-2 or TRBV6-3 with TRBJ1-6, with D perhaps matching TRBD1 (5 bases). This CDR3 comprises 15 residues. With 2 bases removed from V and 9 bases from J, the gap between germline ends came to 14 bases. CDR1 and CDR2 (germline): MNHEY, SVGEGT. The CDR3 protein is CASSYLQGWSSPLHF. In nucleotides, the CDR3 is TGTGCCAGCAGTTACCTTCAGGGCTGGAGTTCACCCCTCCACTTT.

This sequence joins TRBV19 and TRBJ1-1, with D possibly being TRBD1 (6 bases). The V gene lost 9 bases and the J gene lost 3 bases, with 17 bases spanning the gap. Germline V gene lookup returns CDR1 LNHDA and CDR2 SQIVND (reference sequence). The CDR3 totals 14 residues. The CDR3 protein is CASRKQGKDTEAFF. CDR3 DNA sequence: TGTGCCAGCAGGAAACAGGGAAAAGACACTGAAGCTTTCTTT.

The V and J genes are TRBV7-8 and TRBJ1-1; possible D gene TRBD1, 5 bases. Trimming stripped 5 bases from V and 3 bases from J, with 13 bases between. Germline CDR1 SGHVS, CDR2 FQNEAQ. The CDR3 contains 14 residues. In DNA, the CDR3 is TGTGCCAGCAGCCTCACGGGACGGGACACTGAAGCTTTCTTT. Amino acids: CASSLTGRDTEAFF.

The sample holds one count of this clone. The chain combines TRBV2 with TRBJ1-1, with unresolved D. V lost 3 bases and J lost 4, with 12 bases in between. Germline V gene lookup returns CDR1 SNHLY and CDR2 FYNNEI. The length of the CDR3 is 14 residues. The CDR3 sequence is CASSEVYRGTEAFF. The CDR3 DNA follows: TGTGCCAGCAGTGAGGTCTATCGGGGCACTGAAGCTTTCTTT. The whole variable domain, filled in from reference TRBV2 and TRBJ1-1, reads EPEVTQTPSHQVTQMGQEVILRCVPISNHLYFYWYRQILGQKVEFLVSFYNNEISEKSEIFDDQFSVERPDGSNFTLKIRSTKLEDSAMYFCASSEVYRGTEAFFGQGTRLTVV.

This chain links TRBV10-3 with TRBJ2-1, with TRBD2 as a possible D gene (5 bases). Trimming took off 2 bases at V and 0 bases at J, with 11 bases between the two ends. The germline CDR1 and CDR2 sequences are ENHRY and SYGVKD. The CDR3 length is 16 residues. The CDR3 nucleotides read TGTGCCATCAGTGAGCCCGAGCGGTACTCCTACAATGAGCAGTTCTTC. Protein: CAISEPERYSYNEQFF.

This chain joins TRBV6-2 or TRBV6-3 and TRBJ1-5; D is uncertain. The V gene's germline CDR1 is MNHEY and CDR2 SVGEGT. Trimming cost V 5 bases and J 0 bases, with 17 bases left between them. This CDR3 region has 17 residues. The CDR3 region has the DNA TGTGCCAGCAGTCCCGGGTATGGAACTTATAGCAATCAGCCCCAGCATTTT. It encodes CASSPGYGTYSNQPQHF.

CDR3 in DNA: TGTGCCAGCAGCGAACAAACTAGCGGGAGCCCTTATAACACAGATACGCAGTATTTT. It yields the protein CASSEQTSGSPYNTDTQYF. The V call is TRBV9, the J call TRBJ2-3, with 11 bases aligning to TRBD2. J was trimmed by 2 bases and V by 3 bases; bases with no gene match: 14. CDR3 size: 19 residues. The V gene's germline CDR1 is SGDLS and CDR2 YYNGEE.

The chain has TRBV28 and TRBJ2-2; 7 nucleotides agree with TRBD2. Trimming took 7 bases from V and 5 from J; bases not matched to a gene: 4. The CDR3 is made up of 13 amino acids. The germline gives CDR1 MDHEN, CDR2 SYDVKM. The CDR3 bases are TGTGCCAGCACCACCGGGAGGACCGGGGAGCTGTTTTTT. Translation gives CASTTGRTGELFF.

V usage is TRBV11-3 and J usage is TRBJ1-5; D gene ambiguous. Looked up from germline, CDR1 is SGHNT and CDR2 is YENEEA. V was shortened by 3 bases and J by 4 bases, with 7 bases between the two germline ends. This CDR3 contains 13 residues. The CDR3 sequence: CASSFQNNQPQHF. In DNA form, the CDR3 reads TGTGCCAGCAGCTTCCAGAATAATCAGCCCCAGCATTTT.

This clone turned up a few times. The chain recombines TRBV13 with TRBJ1-2, with D perhaps matching TRBD1 (5 bases). The CDR3 covers 16 residues. V shed 0 bases and J shed 2 bases, with 13 bases lying between them. Germline-derived CDR1 and CDR2 are PRHDT and FYEKMQ (reference sequence). The CDR3 DNA reads as TGTGCCAGCAGCTTAGGCCTCCAGGGTAAGAACTATGGCTACACCTTC. Translating it yields CASSLGLQGKNYGYTF. Complete variable domain (other parts from reference TRBV13 and TRBJ1-2): AAGVIQSPRHLIKEKRETATLKCYPIPRHDTVYWYQQGPGQDPQFLISFYEKMQSDKGSIPDRFSAQQFSDYHSELNMSSLELGDSALYFCASSLGLQGKNYGYTFGSGTRLTVV.

This clone was detected a few times. The V and J genes are TRBV4-1 and TRBJ2-5, with D unclear. CDR1 and CDR2 from the germline V gene are MGHRA and YSYEKL. Deletions cut 1 base from V and 4 bases from J, with 7 bases between. This CDR3 is 13 amino acids long. In DNA, the CDR3 is TGCGCCAGCAGCCAAGTCCAGGTAGAGACCCAGTACTTC. The encoded protein is CASSQVQVETQYF.

The DNA of the CDR3 is TGCGCCAGCAGCTTGGAATTGGGGCGTGACACTGAAGCTTTCTTT. Amino acid sequence: CASSLELGRDTEAFF. The chain combines TRBV5-1 with TRBJ1-1, with a possible D match to TRBD1 (5 bases). Germline values: CDR1 SGHRS, CDR2 YFSETQ. Trimming took off 0 bases at V and 3 bases at J, with 12 bases between the two ends. The CDR3 is 15 amino acids.

The chain uses TRBV6-2 or TRBV6-3 and TRBJ2-7; D tentatively fits TRBD1 or TRBD2 (5 bases each). This CDR3 comprises 14 residues. Germline values: CDR1 MNHEY, CDR2 SVGEGT. The V end was cut by 2 bases, the J end by 4 bases, with 12 bases between. CDR3 bases: TGTGCCAGCAGTTACAGGGGACCAGGATACGAGCAGTACTTC. Amino acids: CASSYRGPGYEQYF.